This T cell receptor (beta chain) was recorded in a study of OX40 agonist ivuxolimab in advanced cancers. Study-wide background: Patients in the trial were receiving intravenous ivuxolimab every 2 weeks, at doses of 0.01 to 10 mg/kg. One patient with hepatocellular carcinoma and two with cutaneous melanoma, three in all, had partial responses.

Per germline, CDR1 ENHRY and CDR2 SYGVKD. CDR3 length: 15 residues. Germline trimming cut 3 bases from V and 3 bases from J; bases unmatched to any gene: 2. Details on this clone: The target antigen is unknown.

TCRdb's copy holds only in-frame clones and misses some; the assay was immunoSEQ multiplex PCR. This sample yields about 40,000 clones, of which around 80% are seen a single time; roughly a fifth belongs to the top ten. Excluded were patients having autoimmune disease history or systemic immunosuppression. Findings and caveats of the study: What antigens the expanded peripheral T cells recognized was never established.

The V and J genes are TRBV10-3 and TRBJ2-1, with 10 bases lining up with TRBD2. The clonotype originates from an adult with an advanced solid tumor such as melanoma, head and neck, liver or kidney cancer. This material consisted of CD4+ or CD8+ T cells sorted from blood, taken in a trial of the OX40 agonist ivuxolimab. The CDR3 DNA sequence: TGTGCCATCAGTGATAGCGGGAGGTTCTACAATGAGCAGTTCTTC. Translation gives CAISDSGRFYNEQFF.